This T cell receptor (beta chain) is from a study of beta chain features in type 1 diabetes. Study-wide results and limits: Moderate yet significant TCRB CDR3 shortening was seen in Type 1 diabetes patients in all four CD4+ subsets. When VDJ junctions were examined, type 1 diabetes patients showed fewer insertions and more deletions.

The whole isolated RNA underwent reverse transcription, so sequencing captured expressed TCRB transcripts. Data came from immunoSEQ multiplex PCR; TCRdb stores just in-frame clones and leaves some out. The sample has fewer than 70,000 clones, 60% to 70% seen once. This CDR3 is 18 amino acids long. The germline CDR1 and CDR2 sequences are SEHNR and FQNEAQ (reference sequence). V lost 8 bases and J lost 7; bases outside the gene matches: 19. This clone showed up just a few times. Antigen unknown. This receptor was taken from a woman in her 30s with type 1 diabetes. Input material: stem cell memory CD4+ T cells from blood. The genes are TRBV7-9 and TRBJ2-1; 11 positions match TRBD2. The chain's CDR3 is CASGGLAAPGASQNEQFF. As DNA, the CDR3 is TGTGCCAGCGGGGGACTAGCGGCGCCCGGCGCGTCTCAGAATGAGCAGTTCTTC.